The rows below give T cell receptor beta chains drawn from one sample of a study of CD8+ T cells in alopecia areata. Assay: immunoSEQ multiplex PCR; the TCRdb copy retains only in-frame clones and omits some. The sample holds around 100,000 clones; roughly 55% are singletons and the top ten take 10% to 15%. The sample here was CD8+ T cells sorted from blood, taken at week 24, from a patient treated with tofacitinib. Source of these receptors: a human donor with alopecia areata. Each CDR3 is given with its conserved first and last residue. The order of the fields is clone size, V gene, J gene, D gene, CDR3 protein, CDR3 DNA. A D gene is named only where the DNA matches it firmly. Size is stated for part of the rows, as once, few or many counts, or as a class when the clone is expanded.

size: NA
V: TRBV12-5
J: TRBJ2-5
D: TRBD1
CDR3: CASGPGTEETQYF
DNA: TGTGCTAGTGGTCCCGGGACAGAAGAGACCCAGTACTTC

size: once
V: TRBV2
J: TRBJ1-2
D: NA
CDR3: CATSGVSGGYTF
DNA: TGTGCCACCAGCGGGGTATCGGGGGGCTACACCTTC

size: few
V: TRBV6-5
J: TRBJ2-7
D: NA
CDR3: CASSYRQGGDEQYF
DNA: TGTGCCAGCAGTTACAGGCAGGGTGGTGACGAGCAGTACTTC

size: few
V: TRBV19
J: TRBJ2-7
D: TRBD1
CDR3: CASSLQGDYEQYF
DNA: TGTGCCAGTAGTTTACAGGGGGACTACGAGCAGTACTTC

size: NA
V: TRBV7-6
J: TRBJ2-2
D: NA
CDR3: CASSGTINTGELFF
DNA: TGTGCCAGCAGCGGGACGATCAACACCGGGGAGCTGTTTTTT

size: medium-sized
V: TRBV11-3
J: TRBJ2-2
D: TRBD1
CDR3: CASSLGQGGSLNTGELFF
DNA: TGTGCCAGCAGCTTGGGACAGGGCGGGTCCTTAAACACCGGGGAGCTGTTTTTT

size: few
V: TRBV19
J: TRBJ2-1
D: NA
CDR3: CASSIGAHEQFF
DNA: TGTGCCAGTAGTATTGGGGCGCATGAGCAGTTCTTC

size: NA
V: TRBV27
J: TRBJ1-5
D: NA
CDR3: CASSWGSNQPQHF
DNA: TGTGCCAGCAGTTGGGGTAGCAATCAGCCCCAGCATTTT

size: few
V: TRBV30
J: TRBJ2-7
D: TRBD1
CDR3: CAWSYDRGVWQYF
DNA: TGTGCCTGGAGTTACGACAGGGGGGTCTGGCAGTACTTC

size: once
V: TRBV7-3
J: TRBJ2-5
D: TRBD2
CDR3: CASSLAGVGETQYF
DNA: TGTGCCAGCAGCTTAGCGGGGGTCGGGGAGACCCAGTACTTC

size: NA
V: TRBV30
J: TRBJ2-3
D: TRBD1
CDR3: CAWTFGTGVPDTQYF
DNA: TGTGCCTGGACCTTCGGGACAGGGGTCCCAGATACGCAGTATTTT

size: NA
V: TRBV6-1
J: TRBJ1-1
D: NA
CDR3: CASSEYRITLGTEAFF
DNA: TGTGCCAGCAGTGAATATCGGATTACCTTGGGCACTGAAGCTTTCTTT

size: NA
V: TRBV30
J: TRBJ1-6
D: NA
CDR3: CAWSVYSDVWGNSPLHF
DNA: TGTGCCTGGAGTGTATATTCGGATGTATGGGGGAATTCACCCCTCCACTTT

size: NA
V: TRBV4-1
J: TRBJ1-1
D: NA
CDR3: CASSYGLRERNTEAFF
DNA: TGCGCCAGCAGCTACGGCCTCAGGGAGAGGAACACTGAAGCTTTCTTT

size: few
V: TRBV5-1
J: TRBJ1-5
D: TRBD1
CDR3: CASSLGEGANQPQHF
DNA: TGCGCCAGCAGCTTGGGGGAGGGGGCAAATCAGCCCCAGCATTTT

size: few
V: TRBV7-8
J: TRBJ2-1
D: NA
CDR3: CASSFRYNEQFF
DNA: TGTGCCAGCAGCTTTAGATACAATGAGCAGTTCTTC

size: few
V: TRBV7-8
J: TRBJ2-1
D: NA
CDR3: CASSPPPLGDEQFF
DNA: TGTGCCAGCAGCCCCCCCCCGCTAGGCGATGAGCAGTTCTTC

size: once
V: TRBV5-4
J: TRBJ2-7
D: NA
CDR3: CASSLVELGEQYF
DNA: TGTGCCAGCAGCTTGGTGGAGTTGGGCGAGCAGTACTTC

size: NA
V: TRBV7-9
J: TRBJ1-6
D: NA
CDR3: CASSEAGQRDSPLHF
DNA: TGTGCCAGCAGCGAAGCCGGGCAACGGGATTCACCCCTCCACTTT

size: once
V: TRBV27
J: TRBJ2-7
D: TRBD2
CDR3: CASSSPRGVGTYEQYF
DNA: TGTGCCAGCAGTTCGCCTCGGGGGGTGGGGACCTACGAGCAGTACTTC

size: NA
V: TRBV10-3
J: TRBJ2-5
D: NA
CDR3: CAIGLGVAEETQYF
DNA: TGTGCCATCGGCCTTGGGGTCGCCGAAGAGACCCAGTACTTC

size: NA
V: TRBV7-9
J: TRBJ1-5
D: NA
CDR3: CASSLGGSQPQHF
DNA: TGTGCCAGCAGCTTAGGAGGATCTCAGCCCCAGCATTTT

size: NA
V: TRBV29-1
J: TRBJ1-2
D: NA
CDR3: CSVEETRGYGYTF
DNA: TGCAGCGTTGAAGAGACGAGGGGATACGGCTACACCTTC

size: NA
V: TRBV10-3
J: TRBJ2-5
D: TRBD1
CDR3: CAISEPGTGEETQYF
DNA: TGTGCCATCAGTGAGCCCGGGACAGGGGAAGAGACCCAGTACTTC

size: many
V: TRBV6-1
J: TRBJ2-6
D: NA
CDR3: CASSEDSSGANVLTF
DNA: TGTGCCAGCAGTGAGGACAGCTCTGGGGCCAACGTCCTGACTTTC

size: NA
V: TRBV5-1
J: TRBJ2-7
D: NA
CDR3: CASSLSGTHTYEQYF
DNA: TGCGCCAGCAGCTTATCCGGGACCCATACCTACGAGCAGTACTTC

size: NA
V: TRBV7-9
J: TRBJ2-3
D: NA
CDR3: CASSPQGELTDTQYF
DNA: TGTGCCAGCAGCCCCCAGGGAGAGCTCACAGATACGCAGTATTTT

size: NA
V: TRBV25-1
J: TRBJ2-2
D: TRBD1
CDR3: CASSSGTGDTGELFF
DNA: TGTGCCAGCAGTTCCGGGACAGGGGACACCGGGGAGCTGTTTTTT

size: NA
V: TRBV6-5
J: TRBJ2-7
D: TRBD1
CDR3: CASSAGTGIYEQYF
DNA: TGTGCCAGCAGTGCCGGGACAGGGATCTACGAGCAGTACTTC